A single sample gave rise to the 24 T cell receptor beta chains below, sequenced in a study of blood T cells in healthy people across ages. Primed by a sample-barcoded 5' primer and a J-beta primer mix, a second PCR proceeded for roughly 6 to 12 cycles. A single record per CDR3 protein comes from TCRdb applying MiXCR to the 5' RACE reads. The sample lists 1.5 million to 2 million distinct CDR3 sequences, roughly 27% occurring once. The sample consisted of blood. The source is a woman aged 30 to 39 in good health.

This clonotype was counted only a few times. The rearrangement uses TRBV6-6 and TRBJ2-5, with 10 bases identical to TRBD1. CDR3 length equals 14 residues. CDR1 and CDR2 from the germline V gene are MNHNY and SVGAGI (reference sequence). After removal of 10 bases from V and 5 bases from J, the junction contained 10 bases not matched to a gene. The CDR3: CATQGTGVVETQYF. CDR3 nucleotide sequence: TGTGCCACCCAGGGGACAGGGGTAGTGGAGACCCAGTACTTC.

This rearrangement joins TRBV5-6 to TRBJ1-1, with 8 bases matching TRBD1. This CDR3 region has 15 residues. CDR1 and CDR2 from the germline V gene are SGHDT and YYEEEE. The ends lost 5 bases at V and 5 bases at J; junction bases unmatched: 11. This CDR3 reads CASRDTDRVGTEAFF. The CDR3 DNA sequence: TGTGCCAGCAGAGATACGGACAGGGTCGGAACTGAAGCTTTCTTT.

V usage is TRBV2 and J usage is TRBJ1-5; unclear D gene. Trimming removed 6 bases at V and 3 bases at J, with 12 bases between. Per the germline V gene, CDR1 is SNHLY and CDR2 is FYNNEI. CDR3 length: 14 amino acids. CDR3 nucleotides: TGTGCCAGCAGGGGGAAAAGGCTCAATCAGCCCCAGCATTTT. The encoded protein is CASRGKRLNQPQHF.

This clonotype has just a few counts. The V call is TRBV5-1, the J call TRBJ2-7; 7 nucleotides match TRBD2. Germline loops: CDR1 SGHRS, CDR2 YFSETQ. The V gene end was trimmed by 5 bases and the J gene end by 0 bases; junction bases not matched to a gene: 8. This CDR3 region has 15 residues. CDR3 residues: CASREGAGPSYEQYF. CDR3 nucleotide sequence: TGCGCCAGCAGGGAAGGAGCGGGGCCCTCCTACGAGCAGTACTTC.

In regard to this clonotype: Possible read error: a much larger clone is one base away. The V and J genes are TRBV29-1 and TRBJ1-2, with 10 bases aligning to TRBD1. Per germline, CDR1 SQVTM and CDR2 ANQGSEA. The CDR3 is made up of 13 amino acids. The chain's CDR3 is CSATTGGRGGCTF. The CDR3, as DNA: TGCAGCGCCACGACAGGGGGCCGGGGTGGCTGCACCTTC. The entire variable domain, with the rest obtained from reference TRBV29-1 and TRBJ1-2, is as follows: SAVISQKPSRDICQRGTSLTIQCQVDSQVTMMFWYRQQPGQSLTLIATANQGSEATYESGFVIDKFPISRPNLTFSTLTVSNMSPEDSSIYLCSATTGGRGGCTFGSGTRLTVV.

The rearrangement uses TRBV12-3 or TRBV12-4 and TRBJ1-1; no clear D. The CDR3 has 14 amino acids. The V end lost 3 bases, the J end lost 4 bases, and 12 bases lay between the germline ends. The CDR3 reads CASSFQTGSTEAFF. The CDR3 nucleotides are TGTGCCAGCAGTTTTCAAACCGGGTCCACTGAAGCTTTCTTT.

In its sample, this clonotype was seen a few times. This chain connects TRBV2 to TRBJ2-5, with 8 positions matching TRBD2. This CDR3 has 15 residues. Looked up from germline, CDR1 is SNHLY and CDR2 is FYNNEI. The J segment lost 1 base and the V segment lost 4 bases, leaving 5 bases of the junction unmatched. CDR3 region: CASSGASGRQETQYF. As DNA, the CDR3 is TGTGCCAGCAGTGGGGCTAGCGGGCGCCAAGAGACCCAGTACTTC.

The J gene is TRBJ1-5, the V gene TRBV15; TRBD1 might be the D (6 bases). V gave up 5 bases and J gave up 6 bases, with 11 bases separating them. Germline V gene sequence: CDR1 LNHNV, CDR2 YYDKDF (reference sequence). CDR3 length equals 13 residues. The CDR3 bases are TGTGCCACCAGCGCTCAGGGGAGTCAGCCCCAGCATTTT. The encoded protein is CATSAQGSQPQHF.

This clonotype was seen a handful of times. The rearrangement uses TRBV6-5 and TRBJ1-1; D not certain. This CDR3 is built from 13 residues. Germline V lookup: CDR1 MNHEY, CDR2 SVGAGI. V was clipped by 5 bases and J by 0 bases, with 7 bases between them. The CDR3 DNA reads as TGTGCCAGCAGTAAGGGTCTGAACACTGAAGCTTTCTTT. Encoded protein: CASSKGLNTEAFF.

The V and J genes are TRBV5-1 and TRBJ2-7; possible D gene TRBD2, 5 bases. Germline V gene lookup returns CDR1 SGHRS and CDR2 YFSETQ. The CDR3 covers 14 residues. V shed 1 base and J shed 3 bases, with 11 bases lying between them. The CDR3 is CASSLMGSGYEQYF. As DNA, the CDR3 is TGCGCCAGCAGCTTGATGGGCAGCGGCTACGAGCAGTACTTC.

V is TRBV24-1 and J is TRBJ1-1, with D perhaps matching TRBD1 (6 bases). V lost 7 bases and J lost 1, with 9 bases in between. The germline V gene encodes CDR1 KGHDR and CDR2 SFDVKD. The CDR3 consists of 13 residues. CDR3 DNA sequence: TGTGCCACCAGGGGGGCTGAGAACACTGAAGCTTTCTTT. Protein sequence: CATRGAENTEAFF.

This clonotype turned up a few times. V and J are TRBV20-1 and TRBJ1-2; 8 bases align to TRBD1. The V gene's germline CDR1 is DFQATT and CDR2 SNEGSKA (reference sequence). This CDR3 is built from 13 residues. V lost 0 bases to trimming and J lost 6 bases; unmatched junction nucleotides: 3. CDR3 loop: CSARDSTGDGYTF. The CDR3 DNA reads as TGCAGTGCTAGAGACTCGACAGGGGATGGCTACACCTTC.

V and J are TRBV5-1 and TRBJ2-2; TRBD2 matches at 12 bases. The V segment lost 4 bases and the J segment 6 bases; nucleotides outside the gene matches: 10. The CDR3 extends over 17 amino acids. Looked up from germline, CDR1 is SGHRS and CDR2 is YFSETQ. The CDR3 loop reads CASSPSWTSGAAGELFF. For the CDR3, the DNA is TGCGCCAGCAGCCCCTCCTGGACTAGCGGGGCCGCCGGGGAGCTGTTTTTT.

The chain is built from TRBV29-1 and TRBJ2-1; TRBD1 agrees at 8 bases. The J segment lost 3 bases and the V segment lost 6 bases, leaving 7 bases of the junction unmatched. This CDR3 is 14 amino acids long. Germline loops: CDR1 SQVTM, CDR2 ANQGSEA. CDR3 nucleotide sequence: TGCAGCGTGCCGGGACAGGAAAGCTACAATGAGCAGTTCTTC. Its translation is CSVPGQESYNEQFF.

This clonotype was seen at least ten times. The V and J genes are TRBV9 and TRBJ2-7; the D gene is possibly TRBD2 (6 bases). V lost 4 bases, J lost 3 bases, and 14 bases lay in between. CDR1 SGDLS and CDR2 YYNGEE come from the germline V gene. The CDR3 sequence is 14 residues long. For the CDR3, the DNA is TGTGCCAGCAGCCCCGGGGGACCCGTCTACGAGCAGTACTTC. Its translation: CASSPGGPVYEQYF.

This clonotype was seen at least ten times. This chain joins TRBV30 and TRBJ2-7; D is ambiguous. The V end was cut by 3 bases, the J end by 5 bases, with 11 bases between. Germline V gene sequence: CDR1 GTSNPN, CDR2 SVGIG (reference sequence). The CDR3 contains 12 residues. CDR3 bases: TGTGCCTGGAGCGTGGGTCCACACGAGCAGTACTTC. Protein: CAWSVGPHEQYF.

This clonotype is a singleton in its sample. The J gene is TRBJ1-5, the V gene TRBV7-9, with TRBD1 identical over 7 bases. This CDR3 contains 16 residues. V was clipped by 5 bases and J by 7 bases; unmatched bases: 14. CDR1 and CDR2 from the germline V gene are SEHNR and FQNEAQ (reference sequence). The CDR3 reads CASSTTGLSPGQPQHF. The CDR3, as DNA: TGTGCCAGCAGCACGACAGGGCTTTCCCCCGGACAGCCCCAGCATTTT.

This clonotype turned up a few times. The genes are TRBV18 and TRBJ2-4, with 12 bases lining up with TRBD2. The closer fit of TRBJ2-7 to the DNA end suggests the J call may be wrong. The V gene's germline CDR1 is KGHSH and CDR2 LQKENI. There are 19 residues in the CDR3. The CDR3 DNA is TGTGCCAGCTCCCGCGAAAAATTACTAGCGGGAGGATCAGACTACGAGCAGTACTTC. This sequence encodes CASSREKLLAGGSDYEQYF.

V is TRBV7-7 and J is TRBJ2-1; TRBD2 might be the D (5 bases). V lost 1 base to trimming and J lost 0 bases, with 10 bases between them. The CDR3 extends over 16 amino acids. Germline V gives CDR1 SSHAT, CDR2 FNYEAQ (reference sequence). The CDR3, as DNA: TGTGCCAGCAGCTTAGGACTACCGAGCTCCTACAATGAGCAGTTCTTC. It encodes CASSLGLPSSYNEQFF.

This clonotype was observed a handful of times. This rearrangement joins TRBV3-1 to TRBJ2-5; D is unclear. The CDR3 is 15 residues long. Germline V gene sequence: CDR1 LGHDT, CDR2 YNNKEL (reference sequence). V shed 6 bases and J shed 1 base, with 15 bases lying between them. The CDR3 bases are TGTGCCAGCAGTCCAACGCTACTTGGCCAAGAGACCCAGTACTTC. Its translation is CASSPTLLGQETQYF.

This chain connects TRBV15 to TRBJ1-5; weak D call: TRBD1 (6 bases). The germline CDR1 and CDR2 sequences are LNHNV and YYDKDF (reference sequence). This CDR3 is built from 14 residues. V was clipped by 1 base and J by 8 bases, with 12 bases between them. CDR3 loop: CATSRGRGMEPQHF. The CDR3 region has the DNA TGTGCCACCAGCAGAGGTAGGGGGATGGAGCCCCAGCATTTT.

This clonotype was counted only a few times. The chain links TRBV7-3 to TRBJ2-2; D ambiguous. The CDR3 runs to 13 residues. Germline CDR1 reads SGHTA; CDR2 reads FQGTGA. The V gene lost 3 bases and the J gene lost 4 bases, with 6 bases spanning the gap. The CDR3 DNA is TGTGCCAGCAGCTTGGAGATCACCGGGGAGCTGTTTTTT. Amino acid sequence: CASSLEITGELFF.

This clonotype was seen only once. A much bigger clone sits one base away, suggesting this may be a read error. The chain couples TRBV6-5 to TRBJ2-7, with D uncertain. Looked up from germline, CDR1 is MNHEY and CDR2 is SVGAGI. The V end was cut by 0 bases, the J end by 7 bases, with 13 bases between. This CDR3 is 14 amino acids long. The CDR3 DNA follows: TGTGCCAGCAGTTACTCCCAGCTTACATATGAGCAGTACTTC. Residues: CASSYSQLTYEQYF.

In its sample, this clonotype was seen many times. The CDR3 coding sequence is TGTGCCAGCAGCTTAGAGGGGGCTGGAGGCTACACCTTC. This encodes CASSLEGAGGYTF. This chain links TRBV7-9 with TRBJ1-2, with TRBD1 identical over 7 bases. V dropped 1 base and J dropped 8; count of bases not matched to a gene: 4. This CDR3 region has 13 residues. Germline lookup yields CDR1 SEHNR and CDR2 FQNEAQ (reference sequence).